This entry is about one T cell receptor beta chain. Antigen: not known. Sequence at one end of the junction differs from germline and may be a read error. This sample was taken from a study of T cell responses to AZD1222 COVID-19 vaccine. Method: immunoSEQ multiplex PCR; TCRdb's copy keeps in-frame clones and lacks some. The sample yields roughly 150,000 clones, just under 95% seen once. Whole-study results and caveats: The number of AZD1222 recipients seropositive at baseline was only five or six.

CDR1 and CDR2 from the germline V gene are MNHEY and SVGEGT. The CDR3 has 13 amino acids. This rearrangement joins TRBV6-2 or TRBV6-3 to TRBJ2-5, with 8 bases matching TRBD1. The sequencing used peripheral blood, collected on day 0 of AZD1222 vaccination. This clonotype was sampled from an adult in good health. The CDR3 sequence: CASSYSTAGTGDF. CDR3 bases: TGTGCCAGCAGTTACTCGACCGCCGGGACAGGAGACTTC.